This T cell receptor beta chain was documented in a study of blood T cell repertoires in COVID-19. Overall study context: Nucleic acid was either cDNA or gDNA, and it came from T cells, B-cell-depleted T cells, or PBMCs.

Trimming took 2 bases from V and 9 from J; bases not matched to a gene: 13. The CDR3 sequence is 15 residues long. From germline, CDR1 is GTSNPN and CDR2 SVGIG (reference sequence). Assay used: immunoSEQ multiplex PCR; TCRdb lists only in-frame clones, some missing. There are about 280,000 clones in the sample; roughly 80% occur only once, and less than 5.5% lies in the top ten. This sequence joins TRBV30 and TRBJ2-1, with 7 positions matching TRBD2. What was sequenced was PBMCs or T cells enriched from blood (not recorded which). This sequence originates from a man aged 35 to 55 who had been exposed to COVID-19. CDR3 nucleotides: TGTGCCTGGAGTACCCGGCTCGCGGGAGTTACTGAGCAGTTCTTC. Translating gives CAWSTRLAGVTEQFF.